The 18 T cell receptor beta chains listed next were all sequenced from one sample in a study of post-analysis software for immune sequencing data. Broader study findings: Patients carried roughly five TRBV segments more frequently than controls did, and TRBV5-6, TRBV5-1 and TRBV20-1 were among them.

cDNA libraries for TCR beta contained unique molecular identifiers. TCRdb ran MiXCR on the PCR reads and lists one entry per CDR3 protein. The table lists 430,000 or so distinct CDR3 sequences, approximately 39% of them singletons. No antigen is known for these receptors. Material: blood. The receptors originated from a girl aged 2 to 9 with multiple sclerosis.

V usage is TRBV27 and J usage is TRBJ1-5; 8 bases line up with TRBD1. The germline V gene has CDR1 MNHEY and CDR2 SMNVEV (reference sequence). The CDR3 has 15 residues. V gave up 5 bases and J gave up 5 bases; unmatched junction bases: 8. CDR3 in DNA: TGTGCCAGCAGTGTCAGACAGGGGAGGGATCAGCCCCAGCATTTT. Protein: CASSVRQGRDQPQHF.

The chain has TRBV20-1 and TRBJ2-1; D is possibly TRBD2 (7 bases). The CDR3 totals 17 residues. In germline, CDR1 is DFQATT, CDR2 SNEGSKA (reference sequence). V was shortened by 1 base and J by 0 bases, with 16 bases between the two germline ends. CDR3: CSARVERGALSYNEQFF. The CDR3 DNA follows: TGCAGTGCTAGAGTTGAACGGGGGGCCCTCTCCTACAATGAGCAGTTCTTC.

The table lists this clonotype with a few counts. The CDR3 protein is CASSYSGTDGYTF. For the CDR3, the DNA is TGTGCCAGCAGTTACTCCGGGACAGATGGCTACACCTTC. The V gene is TRBV6-2 or TRBV6-3, the J gene TRBJ1-2, with 7 positions matching TRBD1. Losses at the gene ends were 0 bases for V and 6 bases for J; bases not matched to a gene: 1. CDR3 length equals 13 residues. Germline V gene data show CDR1 as MNHEY and CDR2 as SVGEGT.

The chain joins TRBV28 to TRBJ2-4; D may correspond to TRBD1 or TRBD2 (6 bases each). The last part of the DNA fits TRBJ2-7 better; the J call may be wrong. The CDR3 is 15 amino acids. CDR1 and CDR2 (germline): MDHEN, SYDVKM. This CDR3 reads CASSFTGRSSYEQYF. The CDR3 region has the DNA TGTGCCAGCAGTTTCACAGGGAGGTCGAGCTACGAGCAGTACTTC.

The chain couples TRBV13 to TRBJ2-1; TRBD1 matches 8 bases. Germline CDR1 PRHDT, CDR2 FYEKMQ (reference sequence). The CDR3 has 15 amino acids. Trimming at V came to 2 bases and at J to 8 bases, leaving 8 bases not matched to a gene. CDR3 in amino acids: CASSLRRQGSYEQFF. The CDR3 coding sequence is TGTGCCAGCAGCTTAAGAAGACAGGGGAGCTATGAGCAGTTCTTC. Complete variable domain (other parts from reference TRBV13 and TRBJ2-1): AAGVIQSPRHLIKEKRETATLKCYPIPRHDTVYWYQQGPGQDPQFLISFYEKMQSDKGSIPDRFSAQQFSDYHSELNMSSLELGDSALYFCASSLRRQGSYEQFFGPGTRLTVL.

The chain uses TRBV6-6 and TRBJ2-5; possibly TRBD1 for D (5 bases). V was clipped by 0 bases and J by 7 bases, with 12 bases between them. The CDR3 spans 14 residues. The germline gives CDR1 MNHNY, CDR2 SVGAGI (reference sequence). The CDR3 bases are TGTGCCAGCAGTTACTCGCGACAGAAGGTGACCCAGTACTTC. This codes for CASSYSRQKVTQYF.

This clonotype was picked up a small number of times. The genes are TRBV29-1 and TRBJ2-3, with D possibly being TRBD1 (6 bases). This CDR3 spans 15 amino acids. V lost 3 bases to trimming and J lost 0 bases, with 13 bases between them. Germline V lookup: CDR1 SQVTM, CDR2 ANQGSEA. CDR3 DNA: TGCAGCGTTGATTCAGGGGCAGCTAGCACAGATACGCAGTATTTT. Protein product: CSVDSGAASTDTQYF.

This clonotype was found many times. The genes are TRBV28 and TRBJ2-5; the match to TRBD2 covers 12 bases. This CDR3 is 14 amino acids long. Per germline, CDR1 MDHEN and CDR2 SYDVKM. V gave up 3 bases and J gave up 11 bases; unmatched junction bases: 7. The chain's CDR3 is CASSLASGRGEQYF. The CDR3 DNA reads as TGTGCCAGCAGTTTGGCTAGCGGGAGGGGTGAGCAGTACTTC. Drawing the rest from reference TRBV28 and TRBJ2-5, the complete variable domain is DVKVTQSSRYLVKRTGEKVFLECVQDMDHENMFWYRQDPGLGLRLIYFSYDVKMKEKGDIPEGYSVSREKKERFSLILESASTNQTSMYLCASSLASGRGEQYFGPGTRLLVL.

The chain employs TRBV7-2 and TRBJ2-3, with D maybe TRBD2 (6 bases). The CDR3 runs to 15 residues. Germline lookup yields CDR1 SGHTA and CDR2 FQGNSA. V shed 0 bases and J shed 4 bases, with 11 bases lying between them. CDR3 sequence: CASSLAGLRSDTQYF. CDR3 coding DNA: TGTGCCAGCAGCTTAGCGGGACTGAGGTCAGATACGCAGTATTTT.

J is TRBJ2-7 and V is TRBV29-1, with TRBD1 identical over 7 bases. The CDR3 sequence is 11 residues long. V was pared by 6 bases and J by 3 bases, with 2 bases of the junction left unmatched. CDR1 SQVTM and CDR2 ANQGSEA come from the germline V gene. The CDR3 reads CSVWDSYEQYF. The CDR3, as DNA: TGCAGCGTCTGGGACAGCTACGAGCAGTACTTC.

V and J are TRBV4-1 and TRBJ1-2; D is unclear. This CDR3 is built from 14 residues. The V end was cut by 0 bases, the J end by 5 bases, with 10 bases between. From germline, CDR1 is MGHRA and CDR2 YSYEKL. The CDR3 DNA reads TGCGCCAGCAGCCAAGACCGGGGTGATTATGGCTACACCTTC. Protein product: CASSQDRGDYGYTF.

This sequence joins TRBV4-2 and TRBJ2-1; 9 bases are a match to TRBD2. The CDR3 runs to 15 residues. With 4 bases clipped from V and 5 bases from J, the junction kept 6 bases outside the gene matches. Per the germline V gene, CDR1 is LGHNA and CDR2 is YNFKEQ. In nucleotides, the CDR3 is TGTGCCAGCAGCCTCGAGCGGGGGGATGACAATGAGCAGTTCTTC. Amino acid sequence: CASSLERGDDNEQFF.

The chain employs TRBV28 and TRBJ2-4; D ambiguous. The J call may be wrong; the DNA end is better matched by TRBJ2-7. This CDR3 has 10 residues. Germline values: CDR1 MDHEN, CDR2 SYDVKM. CDR3 nucleotides: TGTGCCAGCACCAAATACGAGCAGTACTTC. Translation gives CASTKYEQYF.

J is TRBJ2-1 and V is TRBV9; TRBD1 matches 7 bases. The V segment lost 0 bases and the J segment 12 bases; nucleotides outside the gene matches: 15. The germline CDR1 and CDR2 sequences are SGDLS and YYNGEE. The CDR3 is 16 amino acids. DNA for the CDR3: TGTGCCAGCAGCGTAGATTTGGGGGACAGTCCTTTTGGGCAGTTCTTC. Translating it yields CASSVDLGDSPFGQFF. Complete variable domain (other parts from reference TRBV9 and TRBJ2-1): DSGVTQTPKHLITATGQRVTLRCSPRSGDLSVYWYQQSLDQGLQFLIQYYNGEERAKGNILERFSAQQFPDLHSELNLSSLELGDSALYFCASSVDLGDSPFGQFFGPGTRLTVL.

This sequence joins TRBV6-6 and TRBJ1-6; D uncertain. The CDR3 sequence is 15 residues long. CDR1 MNHNY and CDR2 SVGAGI come from the germline V gene (reference sequence). The germline V and J ends were trimmed by 2 bases and 2 bases, with 7 bases remaining between them. The CDR3 sequence: CASSYRAPYNSPLHF. CDR3 nucleotides: TGTGCCAGCAGTTACAGGGCACCCTATAATTCACCCCTCCACTTT.

The sample holds a few counts of this clonotype. V is TRBV7-2 and J is TRBJ2-1; no definite D call. The germline CDR1 and CDR2 sequences are SGHTA and FQGNSA. Trimming cost V 4 bases and J 0 bases, with 13 bases left between them. The CDR3 covers 16 residues. CDR3 protein: CASSWAVTNSYNEQFF. The CDR3 bases are TGTGCCAGCAGCTGGGCCGTTACGAACTCCTACAATGAGCAGTTCTTC.

This clonotype was seen only once. The V and J genes are TRBV3-1 and TRBJ2-4; tentatively, D is TRBD1 or TRBD2 (5 bases each). The J call may not be correct, given that the DNA end is closer to TRBJ2-7. CDR3 length: 14 residues. The germline gives CDR1 LGHDT, CDR2 YNNKEL (reference sequence). CDR3 bases: TGTGCCAGCAGCCAATTGGGGACCGACTACGAGCAGTACTTC. It encodes CASSQLGTDYEQYF.

The J gene is TRBJ1-2, the V gene TRBV4-1, with unresolved D. The CDR3 spans 14 residues. CDR1 and CDR2 (germline): MGHRA, YSYEKL. Trimming stripped 3 bases from V and 2 bases from J, with 10 bases between. This chain's CDR3 is CASSQASRNYGYTF. In DNA form, the CDR3 reads TGCGCCAGCAGCCAGGCTTCACGAAACTATGGCTACACCTTC.